The clone carrying this T cell receptor beta chain has a count of ten or more. Both iRepertoire HTBI primers and Arm-PCR of CDR3 regions were used to build the TCR beta libraries. Using its own MiXCR run on the multiplex PCR reads, TCRdb lists one record per CDR3 protein. The sample consists of approximately 470,000 distinct CDR3 sequences, 20% to 25% of them appearing once. As for time point: persistent/refractory GD, antithyroid drugs over 5 years with positive TRAb. PBMC RNA was the source of the TCR library. These data are taken from a study of regulatory T cells in long-lasting Graves disease. The TCR sequence derives from a female donor with Graves disease. Source: peripheral blood mononuclear cells (PBMCs), taken when the disease was refractory, from a patient treated with antithyroid drugs.

CDR3 sequence reads: CASSQGTRGNEKLFF. DNA of the CDR3: TGTGCCAGCAGTCAAGGGACCCGCGGTAATGAAAAACTGTTTTTT. The chain uses TRBV2 and TRBJ1-4, with D maybe TRBD1 (5 bases). V gave up 5 bases and J gave up 4 bases, with 14 bases separating them. CDR3 length: 15 residues. Germline CDR1 reads SNHLY; CDR2 reads FYNNEI.